A selection of T cell receptor beta chains follows, all from one sample in a study of CD8+CD57+ T cells in acquired aplastic anemia. One entry per CDR3 protein, called by TCRdb with MiXCR from the reads. The repertoire holds around 290,000 distinct CDR3 sequences, under 65% seen once, with roughly 1.2% in the top ten. The sequenced sample consisted of sorted CD4+, CD8+, or CD8+CD57+ T cells (not recorded which) from PBMCs. The receptors here all came from a human donor with aplastic anemia. Both conserved end residues are part of each CDR3. Fields, in order: J gene, V gene, CDR3 protein.

TRBJ2-3 TRBV7-2 CASSTQGGRWDTDTQYF
TRBJ2-1 TRBV7-3 CASSLMDRVAGGSSYNEQFF
TRBJ2-3 TRBV7-9 CASSLGGAYQDTQYF
TRBJ2-1 TRBV5-1 CASSTGLAGGNEQFF
TRBJ2-5 TRBV19 CASRVSGGAQETQYF
TRBJ1-2 TRBV25-1 CASSFSRGYTF
TRBJ2-1 TRBV9 CASSATGGAIGDEQFF
TRBJ1-3 TRBV6-6 CASSYASTGNTIYF
TRBJ2-5 TRBV2 CASSEFGARVGETQYF
TRBJ1-6 TRBV18 CASSPGSGQTNSPLHF
TRBJ2-7 TRBV20-1 CSARAELAGVYEQYF
TRBJ2-7 TRBV20-1 CSALASGSGGEQYF